Shown below are 7 T cell receptor beta chains from a single sample sequenced in a study of T cells in Graves' hyperthyroidism and ophthalmopathy. RNA transcripts served as the template for amplifying TCR beta CDR3 regions. The primer set for the first-round RT-PCR of the TCR CDR3 was HTBI. Each CDR3 protein gets one entry after TCRdb re-called the multiplex PCR reads with MiXCR. The table lists 250,000 to 350,000 distinct CDR3 sequences, 15% to 20% of them singletons. Specimen: blood. Source of these receptors: a woman aged 60-75 years with Graves' ophthalmopathy.

This clonotype was seen ten or more times. The chain joins TRBV10-3 to TRBJ2-7; 12 nucleotides align to TRBD2. In germline, CDR1 is ENHRY, CDR2 SYGVKD. This CDR3 is built from 13 residues. V was clipped by 10 bases and J by 5 bases; unmatched bases: 6. The CDR3, as DNA: TGTGCCAGCCTACTAGCGGGGGGCCACGAGCAGTACTTC. Translating gives CASLLAGGHEQYF.

This clonotype was observed at least ten times. The gene calls are TRBV12-3 or TRBV12-4 and TRBJ1-6; no definite D call. The CDR3 is 14 residues long. The germline V and J ends were trimmed by 2 bases and 10 bases, with 12 bases remaining between them. As DNA, the CDR3 is TGTGCCAGCAGTTTAACGGGGTGGAACTCACCCCTCCACTTT. Amino acids: CASSLTGWNSPLHF.

The chain joins TRBV9 to TRBJ1-1; D is possibly TRBD1 (5 bases). The CDR3 consists of 17 residues. Trimming removed 2 bases at V and 5 bases at J, with 22 bases between. CDR1 is SGDLS, CDR2 YYNGEE, per germline. CDR3 protein: CASSVQSALAGGTEAFF. DNA of the CDR3: TGTGCCAGCAGCGTTCAGTCAGCGCTAGCCGGGGGGACTGAAGCTTTCTTT.

There are many counts of this clonotype. This rearrangement joins TRBV20-1 to TRBJ2-1; TRBD1 might be the D (7 bases). The CDR3 totals 17 residues. The germline V gene encodes CDR1 DFQATT and CDR2 SNEGSKA (reference sequence). Trimming took off 0 bases at V and 2 bases at J, with 17 bases between the two ends. The CDR3 DNA follows: TGCAGTGCTAGAGATCAGGGGGGCTCGGACCCCTACAATGAGCAGTTCTTC. Amino acids: CSARDQGGSDPYNEQFF.

This clonotype was seen many times. The rearrangement uses TRBV28 and TRBJ2-2, with D hard to call. Germline V CDR1 and CDR2: MDHEN, SYDVKM. The V gene lost 11 bases and the J gene lost 4 bases, with 14 bases spanning the gap. The CDR3 has 13 residues. The DNA of the CDR3 is TGTGCCTCTCGGTGGACGGGCACCGGGGAGCTGTTTTTT. It translates to CASRWTGTGELFF.

This clonotype was found a few times. The chain is built from TRBV5-4 and TRBJ2-2; 7 bases line up with TRBD1. V lost 6 bases to trimming and J lost 5 bases; unmatched junction nucleotides: 4. From germline, CDR1 is SGHNT and CDR2 YYREEE (reference sequence). The CDR3 has 13 residues. The CDR3, as DNA: TGTGCCAGCACCCCGGGACAGACCGGGGAGCTGTTTTTT. Encoded protein: CASTPGQTGELFF.

This clonotype was counted ten times or more. This sequence joins TRBV7-2 and TRBJ2-1, with 8 nucleotides matching TRBD2. Trimming removed 3 bases from V and 2 bases from J; junction bases left unmatched: 6. The CDR3 totals 16 residues. Germline values: CDR1 SGHTA, CDR2 FQGNSA. The CDR3 sequence is CASSLVREAAYNEQFF. The DNA of the CDR3 is TGTGCCAGCAGCTTGGTGCGGGAGGCTGCCTACAATGAGCAGTTCTTC.